The next 29 T cell receptor beta chains were all read from a single sample in a study of T cell responses to AZD1222 COVID-19 vaccine. The method was immunoSEQ multiplex PCR; TCRdb's version includes in-frame clones alone and lacks a portion of them. The sample records about 260,000 clones, over 90% being singletons. The material was peripheral blood, obtained on day 0 of AZD1222 vaccination. These receptors all come from an adult in good health.

The gene calls are TRBV28 and TRBJ2-1, with 8 bases matching TRBD2. CDR3 size: 16 residues. Germline CDR1 and CDR2: MDHEN and SYDVKM. Trimming took 7 bases from V and 0 from J; bases not matched to a gene: 8. CDR3 residues: CASTDHGTSSYNEQFF. For the CDR3, the DNA is TGTGCCAGCACCGACCATGGGACTAGCTCCTACAATGAGCAGTTCTTC.

The sample holds one count of this clone. The gene calls are TRBV6-4 and TRBJ1-1, with TRBD1 matching 9 bases. The CDR3 loop spans 15 amino acids. V lost 6 bases, J lost 1 base, and 6 bases stayed unmatched. From germline, CDR1 is MRHNA and CDR2 SNTAGT. CDR3 protein: CASSLDRGANTEAFF. The CDR3 bases are TGTGCCAGCAGCCTGGACAGGGGAGCGAACACTGAAGCTTTCTTT.

This clone was recorded once. The CDR3 DNA reads TGTGCCAGCAGCCCGGGAGCGAACACCGGGGAGCTGTTTTTT. Encoded protein: CASSPGANTGELFF. The J gene is TRBJ2-2, the V gene TRBV5-6, with D possibly matching TRBD2 (6 bases). There are 14 residues in the CDR3. The germline V gene encodes CDR1 SGHDT and CDR2 YYEEEE. Trimming cost V 4 bases and J 0 bases, with 7 bases left between them.

The V and J genes are TRBV5-4 and TRBJ1-2; maybe TRBD1 (5 bases). The CDR3 is 14 residues long. Per the germline V gene, CDR1 is SGHNT and CDR2 is YYREEE (reference sequence). With 0 bases removed from V and 6 bases from J, the gap between germline ends came to 12 bases. The CDR3 region is CASSLVGGKDGYTF. The CDR3, as DNA: TGTGCCAGCAGCTTGGTTGGGGGGAAGGATGGCTACACCTTC.

The chain's CDR3 is CASSLASGSYEQYF. CDR3 nucleotides: TGTGCCAGCAGCTTGGCTAGCGGGTCTTACGAGCAGTACTTC. V usage is TRBV7-9 and J usage is TRBJ2-7, with TRBD2 identical over 8 bases. CDR1 is SEHNR and CDR2 is FQNEAQ in the germline V gene (reference sequence). The ends lost 3 bases at V and 4 bases at J; junction bases unmatched: 5. This CDR3 has 14 amino acids.

The V gene is TRBV6-1, the J gene TRBJ2-2; D call uncertain. V lost 6 bases to trimming and J lost 3 bases, with 20 bases between them. The CDR3 is 17 amino acids. Germline V gene data show CDR1 as MNHNS and CDR2 as SASEGT. The CDR3, as DNA: TGTGCCAGCAGAGAAAGGTTCAAAGGTTCCCACACCGGGGAGCTGTTTTTT. It encodes CASRERFKGSHTGELFF.

This chain links TRBV7-3 with TRBJ2-1, with a weak D call TRBD2 (5 bases). Germline CDR1 is SGHTA and CDR2 is FQGTGA. V was clipped by 4 bases and J by 4 bases, with 14 bases between them. The CDR3 spans 15 residues. The CDR3 nucleotides are TGTGCCAGCAGCTCCGCCGGAGAGCGGTACAATGAGCAGTTCTTC. Translating it yields CASSSAGERYNEQFF. Using reference TRBV7-3 and TRBJ2-1 for the parts outside the CDR3, the full variable domain is GAGVSQTPSNKVTEKGKYVELRCDPISGHTALYWYRQSLGQGPEFLIYFQGTGAADDSGLPNDRFFAVRPEGSVSTLKIQRTERGDSAVYLCASSSAGERYNEQFFGPGTRLTVL.

Only a few counts were recorded for this clone. This chain joins TRBV30 and TRBJ2-3; 12 bases are shared with TRBD2. The CDR3 loop spans 15 amino acids. Trimming cost V 8 bases and J 5 bases; bases outside gene matches: 11. Germline V CDR1 and CDR2: GTSNPN, SVGIG (reference sequence). CDR3: CAHAASGRVGDTQYF. In nucleotides, the CDR3 is TGTGCCCACGCTGCTAGCGGGAGGGTGGGAGATACGCAGTATTTT. The full variable domain, completed using reference TRBV30 and TRBJ2-3, is SQTIHQWPATLVQPVGSPLSLECTVEGTSNPNLYWYRQAAGRGLQLLFYSVGIGQISSEVPQNLSASRPQDRQFILSSKKLLLSDSGFYLCAHAASGRVGDTQYFGPGTRLTVL.

The genes are TRBV5-1 and TRBJ2-2, with a possible D match to TRBD1 (6 bases). The germline V gene encodes CDR1 SGHRS and CDR2 YFSETQ. The V gene lost 4 bases and the J gene lost 7 bases, with 17 bases spanning the gap. The CDR3 length is 15 residues. CDR3 sequence: CASSPGQRRSGELFF. CDR3 sequence (DNA): TGCGCCAGCAGCCCCGGACAGCGGCGGAGCGGGGAGCTGTTTTTT.

This CDR3 is CASSSDTGSYEQYF. CDR3 sequence (DNA): TGTGCCAGCTCATCGGACACGGGTTCATACGAGCAGTACTTC. V usage is TRBV18 and J usage is TRBJ2-7; TRBD1 might be the D (5 bases). This CDR3 has 14 residues. Looked up from germline, CDR1 is KGHSH and CDR2 is LQKENI. The V end lost 5 bases, the J end lost 4 bases, and 15 bases lay between the germline ends. Looking up the rest from reference TRBV18 and TRBJ2-7 gives the full variable domain: NAGVMQNPRHLVRRRGQEARLRCSPMKGHSHVYWYRQLPEEGLKFMVYLQKENIIDESGMPKERFSAEFPKEGPSILRIQQVVRGDSAAYFCASSSDTGSYEQYFGPGTRLTVT.

V usage is TRBV5-6 and J usage is TRBJ2-5, with 9 nucleotides matching TRBD2. This CDR3 has 14 residues. The ends lost 3 bases at V and 5 bases at J; junction bases unmatched: 5. Germline V lookup: CDR1 SGHDT, CDR2 YYEEEE. The CDR3 is CASSSLAGVETQYF. DNA of the CDR3: TGTGCCAGCAGCTCATTAGCGGGAGTTGAGACCCAGTACTTC.

The J gene is TRBJ1-1, the V gene TRBV6-5; TRBD1 might be the D (5 bases). Trimming left V 0 bases short and J 8 bases short, with 13 bases between. CDR3 length: 14 residues. Looked up from germline, CDR1 is MNHEY and CDR2 is SVGAGI. CDR3 in DNA: TGTGCCAGCAGTTACTCGAGGACATTTTTGGAAGCTTTCTTT. This encodes CASSYSRTFLEAFF.

The rearrangement uses TRBV7-2 and TRBJ2-3, with D perhaps matching TRBD1 or TRBD2 (6 bases each). V dropped 1 base and J dropped 3 bases, with 11 bases sitting between them. The CDR3 is 15 amino acids. Germline-derived CDR1 and CDR2 are SGHTA and FQGNSA. As DNA, the CDR3 is TGTGCCAGCAGCTTAGTGCAGGGGAGGACAGATACGCAGTATTTT. Its protein product is CASSLVQGRTDTQYF.

The rearrangement links TRBV7-2 to TRBJ1-2; no clear D. The CDR3 has 11 amino acids. The V end lost 2 bases, the J end lost 7 bases, and 5 bases lay between the germline ends. Germline V lookup: CDR1 SGHTA, CDR2 FQGNSA. The CDR3 sequence: CASSLTSGYTF. CDR3 nucleotides: TGTGCCAGCAGCTTAACATCTGGCTACACCTTC.

The chain employs TRBV7-2 and TRBJ2-5, with D perhaps matching TRBD1 (6 bases). V was trimmed by 1 base and J by 4 bases, leaving 10 bases between them. Germline-derived CDR1 and CDR2 are SGHTA and FQGNSA. The CDR3 has 14 residues. CDR3 in amino acids: CASSLGQVRETQYF. CDR3 in DNA: TGTGCCAGCAGCTTAGGACAGGTCCGAGAGACCCAGTACTTC.

On this clone: This sample also contains other DNA sequences that code for the same CDR3. The genes are TRBV5-4 and TRBJ2-3; no clear D. The ends were cut back, 0 bases at V and 0 bases at J, with 2 bases in the middle. CDR3 length: 13 residues. Germline V gives CDR1 SGHNT, CDR2 YYREEE (reference sequence). The CDR3 loop reads CASSLGSTDTQYF. The CDR3 DNA is TGTGCCAGCAGCTTGGGTAGCACAGATACGCAGTATTTT.

The chain uses TRBV19 and TRBJ1-2; 9 nucleotides match TRBD1. The CDR3 has 13 residues. V shed 5 bases and J 8 bases; nucleotides not matched to a gene: 6. CDR1 is LNHDA and CDR2 is SQIVND in the germline V gene (reference sequence). DNA of the CDR3: TGTGCCAGTAGTTGGGACAGGGCGAAAGGCTACACCTTC. Translated, it gives CASSWDRAKGYTF.

The genes are TRBV19 and TRBJ2-2; D call uncertain. Trimming shortened V by 8 bases and J by 1 base, and 8 bases separated the two germline ends. The germline CDR1 and CDR2 sequences are LNHDA and SQIVND (reference sequence). The length of the CDR3 is 13 residues. The CDR3 loop is CASRAQNTGELFF. In nucleotides, the CDR3 is TGTGCCAGTCGGGCTCAGAACACCGGGGAGCTGTTTTTT.

The chain couples TRBV6-6 to TRBJ2-5, with 8 bases that match TRBD2. Germline assignment: CDR1 MNHNY and CDR2 SVGAGI (reference sequence). The CDR3 has 15 amino acids. Trimming removed 2 bases from V and 4 bases from J; junction bases left unmatched: 6. The DNA of the CDR3 is TGTGCCAGCAGTTACCCCGGGGGGGGTGGAGAGACCCAGTACTTC. This translates into CASSYPGGGGETQYF.

The chain has TRBV6-2 or TRBV6-3 and TRBJ2-3, with TRBD2 identical over 8 bases. J lost 2 bases, V lost 0 bases, and 1 base had no gene match. CDR1 and CDR2 from the germline V gene are MNHEY and SVGEGT. This CDR3 is built from 15 residues. The CDR3 sequence is CASSYSAGDTDTQYF. CDR3 sequence (DNA): TGTGCCAGCAGTTACTCAGCGGGAGACACAGATACGCAGTATTTT.

The rearrangement links TRBV9 to TRBJ2-7; tentatively, D is TRBD2 (6 bases). V lost 4 bases to trimming and J lost 7 bases, with 15 bases between them. The CDR3 consists of 13 residues. Germline V CDR1 and CDR2: SGDLS, YYNGEE. The CDR3 reads CASSPSPGGEQYF. The CDR3 region has the DNA TGTGCCAGCAGCCCAAGCCCAGGAGGGGAGCAGTACTTC.

The genes are TRBV19 and TRBJ1-2; 8 bases are shared with TRBD1. CDR1 is LNHDA, CDR2 SQIVND, per germline (reference sequence). V shed 1 base, J shed 7 bases, and the junction held 8 bases outside the gene matches. The CDR3 is 15 amino acids. The chain's CDR3 is CASSIGRQGAGGYTF. The CDR3, as DNA: TGTGCCAGTAGTATAGGACGGCAGGGGGCTGGTGGCTACACCTTC. The complete variable domain, with remaining parts taken from reference TRBV19 and TRBJ1-2, reads DGGITQSPKYLFRKEGQNVTLSCEQNLNHDAMYWYRQDPGQGLRLIYYSQIVNDFQKGDIAEGYSVSREKKESFPLTVTSAQKNPTAFYLCASSIGRQGAGGYTFGSGTRLTVV.

There are a few counts of this clone. The CDR3 here is CSVWTKAFYNEQFF. The CDR3 DNA reads TGCAGCGTTTGGACTAAGGCGTTCTACAATGAGCAGTTCTTC. The V gene is TRBV29-1, the J gene TRBJ2-1, with D maybe TRBD2 (6 bases). This CDR3 is 14 amino acids long. V gave up 5 bases and J gave up 3 bases, with 14 bases separating them. Germline lookup yields CDR1 SQVTM and CDR2 ANQGSEA.

The gene calls are TRBV5-4 and TRBJ2-5; TRBD1 aligns across 8 bases. Germline CDR1 SGHNT, CDR2 YYREEE (reference sequence). With V trimmed by 4 bases and J by 6 bases, 8 bases remained unmatched. This CDR3 has 14 amino acids. CDR3 loop: CASSPSGGAKTQYF. Written as DNA, the CDR3 is TGTGCCAGCAGCCCCTCAGGGGGCGCGAAGACCCAGTACTTC.

This clone was seen only once. The chain uses TRBV2 and TRBJ1-2; a possible D gene is TRBD1 (5 bases). V dropped 5 bases and J dropped 2 bases, with 12 bases sitting between them. The CDR3 spans 14 residues. Germline CDR1 is SNHLY and CDR2 is FYNNEI. The CDR3 DNA follows: TGTGCCAGCAGTACCACCTGGGGGAACTATGGCTACACCTTC. Translated, it gives CASSTTWGNYGYTF.

This clone was counted between two and nine times. This same CDR3 is encoded by further DNA sequences in the sample. The chain has TRBV19 and TRBJ2-1; D not certain. V was pared by 1 base and J by 3 bases, with 4 bases between. This CDR3 is built from 13 residues. Per germline, CDR1 LNHDA and CDR2 SQIVND (reference sequence). In DNA form, the CDR3 reads TGTGCCAGTAGTATAGGGAACTACAATGAGCAGTTCTTC. Translation gives CASSIGNYNEQFF.

This rearrangement joins TRBV12-3 or TRBV12-4 to TRBJ2-2; D unclear. The V gene lost 6 bases and the J gene lost 8 bases, with 7 bases spanning the gap. CDR3 length: 11 residues. CDR3 residues: CASSPLGELFF. CDR3 nucleotides: TGTGCCAGCAGCCCCTTGGGGGAGCTGTTTTTT.

J is TRBJ1-2 and V is TRBV6-5; unclear D gene. The ends were cut back, 0 bases at V and 5 bases at J, with 13 bases in the middle. Per the germline V gene, CDR1 is MNHEY and CDR2 is SVGAGI. The CDR3 is 15 amino acids. Here the CDR3 reads CASSYSIGDPYGYTF. The CDR3 DNA is TGTGCCAGCAGTTACTCGATCGGAGACCCTTATGGCTACACCTTC.

The CDR3, as DNA: TGTGCCAGCAGCCCTCAGGGCGGGAGGGAGAACAATGAGCAGTTCTTC. This gives the protein CASSPQGGRENNEQFF. The chain is built from TRBV4-2 and TRBJ2-1, with 9 bases fitting TRBD2. The V segment lost 4 bases and the J segment 5 bases; nucleotides outside the gene matches: 9. The V gene's germline CDR1 is LGHNA and CDR2 YNFKEQ. The CDR3 consists of 16 residues.